This T cell receptor (beta chain) derives from a study of cytomegalovirus exposure and HLA in healthy donors. Across the study: Of the donors genotyped, some 400 in all, about 80% fell in the Caucasian-associated ancestry cluster.

Primers for the PCR totalled 60 Vbeta and 13 Jbeta. The repertoire was sequenced with immunoSEQ multiplex PCR; TCRdb's copy has only in-frame clones and lacks some. The sample yields 70,000 to 95,000 clones, just under 85% seen once. This TCR was recovered from a woman aged 18-29 years in good health and CMV-seropositive. The sequenced sample was PBMCs.

CDR3 residues: CASSRPGGRETQYF. In DNA form, the CDR3 reads TGTGCCAGCAGTAGACCCGGCGGGCGGGAGACCCAGTACTTC. V gene TRBV7-9 combines with J gene TRBJ2-5; TRBD2 might be the D (5 bases). The germline V gene encodes CDR1 SEHNR and CDR2 FQNEAQ (reference sequence). The V gene lost 6 bases and the J gene lost 5 bases, with 16 bases spanning the gap. There are 14 residues in the CDR3. Based on the CDR3 plus reference TRBV7-9 and TRBJ2-5, the full variable domain is DTGVSQNPRHKITKRGQNVTFRCDPISEHNRLYWYRQTLGQGPEFLTYFQNEAQLEKSRLLSDRFSAERPKGSFSTLEIQRTEQGDSAMYLCASSRPGGRETQYFGPGTRLLVL.